A selection of T cell receptor beta chains follows, all from one sample in a study of breast tumors, draining lymph nodes, adjacent tissues. MiXCR, run by TCRdb on the multiplex PCR reads, gives a single entry per CDR3 protein. The repertoire has about 9,600 distinct CDR3 sequences, about 40% of them found once; the top ten carry around 15%. Sequencing was carried out using tumor-adjacent breast tissue. All receptors derive from a female donor with breast cancer. Some clones in this sample may be carry-over from other donors' samples. Each CDR3 is given with its conserved first and last residue. The D gene is left open where the match is weak. The size entry is marked missing in some rows and otherwise reads once, few, many or a size class.

J gene,D gene,clone size,V gene,CDR3 DNA,CDR3 protein
TRBJ2-7,TRBD1,medium-sized,TRBV19,TGTGCCAGTAGTCCCCGTCCCGGGACAGTCTCCTACGAGCAGTACTTC,CASSPRPGTVSYEQYF
TRBJ2-3,.,.,TRBV28,TGTGCCAGCAGTTTTGTGCGAGGGAGAGGGGCAGATACGCAGTATTTT,CASSFVRGRGADTQYF
TRBJ2-7,TRBD2,.,TRBV10-3,TGTGCCATCAGCATACTAGCGGGTCCGACAGACGAGCAGTACTTC,CAISILAGPTDEQYF
TRBJ1-6,.,medium-sized,TRBV9,TGTGCCAGCAGCGTAGAAGGGGAGTATAATTCACCCCTCCACTTT,CASSVEGEYNSPLHF
TRBJ2-5,TRBD2,medium-sized,TRBV20-1,TGCAGTGGGACTAGCGGTAGAGGAGAGACCCAGTACTTC,CSGTSGRGETQYF
TRBJ1-4,.,.,TRBV5-1,TGCGCCAGCAGCTTGGTTACAGCCCTTAATGAAAAACTGTTTTTT,CASSLVTALNEKLFF
TRBJ1-2,.,medium-sized,TRBV6-5,TGTGCCAGCAGGTCCCGGGACATCACTTACTATGGCTACACCTTC,CASRSRDITYYGYTF
TRBJ2-3,TRBD2,medium-sized,TRBV20-1,TGCAGTGCTAGAACGACTATACGACGACTAGCGGGGGAGCTGGGATCAGATACGCAGTATTTT,CSARTTIRRLAGELGSDTQYF
TRBJ2-7,.,medium-sized,TRBV20-1,TGCAGTGCTAGAGATCTATCGGGCTGGGAGCAGTACTTC,CSARDLSGWEQYF
TRBJ1-5,.,many,TRBV6-5,TGTGCCAGCAGCCGAAGACCTAGGGACAGCAATCAGCCCCAGCATTTT,CASSRRPRDSNQPQHF
TRBJ2-7,TRBD2,large,TRBV20-1,TGCAGTGCGCTCCGGGTTAGCGGGTATTACGAGCAGTACTTC,CSALRVSGYYEQYF
TRBJ2-7,.,medium-sized,TRBV5-5,TGTGCCAGCAGACCCGGTGGGGCGGGGGCTCTCTACGAGCAGTACTTC,CASRPGGAGALYEQYF
TRBJ2-3,.,many,TRBV5-1,TGCGCCAGCAGCTTGGCGGAGGCCGAAGATACGCAGTATTTT,CASSLAEAEDTQYF
TRBJ1-2,TRBD1,medium-sized,TRBV11-2,TGTGCCAGCAGCCCAGGGACAGACTATGGCTACACCTTC,CASSPGTDYGYTF
TRBJ1-6,.,medium-sized,TRBV10-1,TGCGCCAGCAGTGAAAACAGGGACTCACCCCTCCACTTT,CASSENRDSPLHF
TRBJ1-1,.,.,TRBV19,TGTGCCAGTAGTATTGGGGTACAGGAGAACACTGAAGCTTTCTTT,CASSIGVQENTEAFF
TRBJ2-5,.,.,TRBV5-6,TGTGCCAGCAGCTTTACGGGACCGGTGGGAGAGACCCAGTACTTC,CASSFTGPVGETQYF
TRBJ2-1,TRBD1,once,TRBV29-1,TGCAGCGTTGAAACAGTGGGCAGGGGGCATGCGGATGAGCAGTTCTTC,CSVETVGRGHADEQFF
TRBJ2-7,TRBD2,.,TRBV2,TGTGCCAGCAGAGGGACTAGCGGGCACGAGCAGTACTTC,CASRGTSGHEQYF
TRBJ1-5,TRBD1,many,TRBV20-1,TGCAGTGCTAGAGCCTTAACAGGGGGTGGACAGCCCCAGCATTTT,CSARALTGGGQPQHF
TRBJ2-6,TRBD1,many,TRBV5-6,TGTGCCAGCAGCACCGGGGACAGGGTGTCTGGGGCCAACGTCCTGACTTTC,CASSTGDRVSGANVLTF
TRBJ1-5,.,many,TRBV20-1,TGCAGTGCTAGACCCAGTTTTAATCAGCCCCAGCATTTT,CSARPSFNQPQHF
TRBJ2-3,TRBD2,.,TRBV10-3,TGTGCCATCAGTGAGACTAGCGGGACAGATACGCAGTATTTT,CAISETSGTDTQYF
TRBJ2-7,.,medium-sized,TRBV4-2,TGTGCCAGCAGCCAAGATTATCCAGGGACGTCCTACGAGCAGTACTTC,CASSQDYPGTSYEQYF
TRBJ2-2,.,.,TRBV20-1,TGCAGTGCGCATTCCCTGGGGGCCTACACCGGGGAGCTGTTTTTT,CSAHSLGAYTGELFF
TRBJ2-3,.,.,TRBV11-3,TGTGCCAGCAGCTTAGAGGGGACCACCACAGATACGCAGTATTTT,CASSLEGTTTDTQYF
TRBJ2-2,.,many,TRBV6-1,TGTGCCAGCAGTGCGTATAGGGGGGCGGCCGGGGAGCTGTTTTTT,CASSAYRGAAGELFF
TRBJ1-4,.,large,TRBV7-2,TGTGCCAGCAGCTTATTAGACAGGTTGGGAGAAAAACTGTTTTTT,CASSLLDRLGEKLFF
TRBJ1-2,.,medium-sized,TRBV12-3/TRBV12-4,TGTGCCAGCTTGACAGGAGAGGTTGGTGGCTACACCTTC,CASLTGEVGGYTF
TRBJ2-5,TRBD2,.,TRBV15,TGTGCCACCCAGGGGACTAGCGGGGGGGCTGGAGAGACCCAGTACTTC,CATQGTSGGAGETQYF
TRBJ2-5,.,many,TRBV30,TGTGCCTGGAGGGGAGAGGGCCGGGAGACCCAGTACTTC,CAWRGEGRETQYF
TRBJ1-3,.,many,TRBV28,TGTGCCAGCAGTGAACAGGGTTGGAACACCATATATTTT,CASSEQGWNTIYF
TRBJ1-4,.,.,TRBV29-1,TGCAGCGTTGGAGGGTTTGAAAAACTGTTTTTT,CSVGGFEKLFF
TRBJ2-1,.,many,TRBV6-5,TGTGCCAGCAGTCCCGGGCGTGAGCAGTTCTTC,CASSPGREQFF
TRBJ2-3,.,.,TRBV20-1,TGCAGTGCTAGTGAGGGTACAGATACGCAGTATTTT,CSASEGTDTQYF
TRBJ2-2,.,medium-sized,TRBV4-1,TGCGCCAGCAGCCAAGAAGGGACTTTGAACACCGGGGAGCTGTTTTTT,CASSQEGTLNTGELFF
TRBJ1-5,.,once,TRBV20-1,TGCAGTGCTAGAGAAGCGGGGGGCGCGAGGCAGCCCCAGCATTTT,CSAREAGGARQPQHF
TRBJ2-7,.,.,TRBV20-1,TGCAGTGCTAGAGATAGGAGGTTCTACGAGCAGTACTTC,CSARDRRFYEQYF
TRBJ2-2,.,.,TRBV11-3,TGTGCCAGCAGCTTCAGTGGAAGTAACACCGGGGAGCTGTTTTTT,CASSFSGSNTGELFF
TRBJ2-1,.,many,TRBV20-1,TGCAGTGCTAGATCCTGGCGCTCCTACAATGAGCAGTTCTTC,CSARSWRSYNEQFF